This TCR beta chain was sequenced during a study of T cells expressing NK-cell markers. Study as a whole: Repertoire data for TCR beta were derived from sorted T cells (CD3+CD56+NKG2C+, CD3+CD56+NKG2C- and CD3+CD56-NKG2C+).

As for this clonotype: Its antigen is currently unknown.

Study results and caveats: In several donors, dominant clonotypes made up about 28.3-65% of CD3+CD56-NKG2C+ cells.

Germline V gene data show CDR1 as MNHNS and CDR2 as SASEGT. There are 18 residues in the CDR3. TCR beta cDNA was made by 5'RACE template switching with UMIs. TCRdb processed the 5' RACE reads again and assigns one entry to each CDR3 protein, with no DNA. Recorded for this sample: hundreds of thousands of distinct CDR3 sequences. The sequence derives from a man between 18 and 35 years old in good health. Sequenced material: blood T cells: a sorted CD56 or NKG2C T cell subset, CD4+ or CD8+ T cells, or bulk PBMC T cells (not recorded which). This sequence joins TRBV6-1 and TRBJ2-2; the TCRdb D gene call, TRBD2, has no DNA to confirm it. This CDR3 reads CASSENGLAGTNTGELFF.